The clone carrying this T cell receptor beta chain was detected many times. No antigen is known for it. The CDR3 extends over 15 amino acids. The J segment lost 5 bases and the V segment lost 1 base, leaving 8 bases of the junction unmatched. Germline lookup yields CDR1 PRHDT and CDR2 FYEKMQ (reference sequence). Stable disease denoted Graves' hyperthyroidism without ophthalmopathy progression within 18 months. TCR beta CDR3 regions were amplified from RNA. In the first-round RT-PCR of the TCR CDR3, the HTBI primer set was used. Each CDR3 protein is one row after TCRdb ran MiXCR on the multiplex PCR reads. The data hold hundreds of thousands of distinct CDR3 sequences, with roughly 40% observed a single time. The source of the sample is a study of T cells in Graves' hyperthyroidism and ophthalmopathy. Overall study results and limits: The majority of expanded thyroid clonotypes above 0.001 also appeared in blood.

The receptor was derived from a man aged 18 to 29 with Graves' hyperthyroidism. This sequence joins TRBV13 and TRBJ2-7, with 7 positions matching TRBD1. The sequencing sample was made of blood. CDR3 DNA: TGTGCCAGCAGCTTAGCACGGGACAGCTTGGACGAGCAGTACTTC. Amino acid sequence: CASSLARDSLDEQYF.